These T cell receptor beta chains were read from a single sample in a study of cytotoxic CD8 clonotypes in ibrutinib-treated CLL. Assay: immunoSEQ multiplex PCR; the TCRdb copy retains only in-frame clones and omits some. The sample includes over 100,000 clones, approximately 85% of them seen just once. The sequencing here drew on PBMCs, taken after 24 months of ibrutinib treatment. Receptors originate from a human donor with chronic lymphocytic leukemia. CDR3s include the opening cysteine and the closing phenylalanine or tryptophan. D genes are given only for firm matches. Not all rows give a size; the values are once, few, many and, for expanded clones, a class.

V gene: TRBV11-3
D gene: -
J gene: TRBJ2-1
clone size: -
CDR3 DNA: TGTGCCAGCAGCACGACTATCGACAATGAGCAGTTCTTC
CDR3 protein: CASSTTIDNEQFF

V gene: TRBV6-1
D gene: -
J gene: TRBJ2-5
clone size: -
CDR3 DNA: TGTGCCAGCGCGGGGCTTCGGGAGACCCAGTACTTC
CDR3 protein: CASAGLRETQYF

V gene: TRBV16
D gene: -
J gene: TRBJ2-6
clone size: -
CDR3 DNA: TGTGCCAGCAGCCCGGGCTCTGGGGCCAACGTCCTGACTTTC
CDR3 protein: CASSPGSGANVLTF

V gene: TRBV4-3
D gene: -
J gene: TRBJ1-2
clone size: -
CDR3 DNA: TGCGCCAGCAGCCAAGCTACTGCGCTTACCTATGGCTACACCTTC
CDR3 protein: CASSQATALTYGYTF

V gene: TRBV7-9
D gene: TRBD1
J gene: TRBJ2-3
clone size: -
CDR3 DNA: TGTGCCAGCAGGCTGGCGCGGACAGGGAACACAGATACGCAGTATTTT
CDR3 protein: CASRLARTGNTDTQYF

V gene: TRBV5-4
D gene: -
J gene: TRBJ2-3
clone size: -
CDR3 DNA: TGTGCCAGCAGCTTGACTAGTGCGCCAGATACGCAGTATTTT
CDR3 protein: CASSLTSAPDTQYF

V gene: TRBV4-2
D gene: TRBD1
J gene: TRBJ1-2
clone size: once
CDR3 DNA: TGTGCCAGCAGCCAGGGGACAGACTCTAACTATGGCTACACCTTC
CDR3 protein: CASSQGTDSNYGYTF

V gene: TRBV10-3
D gene: TRBD2
J gene: TRBJ2-1
clone size: -
CDR3 DNA: TGTGCCATCAGTGAGTTCGGGACTAGCGGGGGGGGCCTCAATGAGCAGTTCTTC
CDR3 protein: CAISEFGTSGGGLNEQFF

V gene: TRBV7-2
D gene: -
J gene: TRBJ2-1
clone size: -
CDR3 DNA: TGTGCCAGCAGCTTAGTAGGACAGCGGTACAATGAGCAGTTCTTC
CDR3 protein: CASSLVGQRYNEQFF

V gene: TRBV30
D gene: -
J gene: TRBJ1-1
clone size: -
CDR3 DNA: TGTGCCTGGGGTTCGAGCACTGAAGCTTTCTTT
CDR3 protein: CAWGSSTEAFF

V gene: TRBV14
D gene: TRBD1
J gene: TRBJ1-1
clone size: -
CDR3 DNA: TGTGCCAGCAGCCGCGACAGGGGAGGGATGAACACTGAAGCTTTCTTT
CDR3 protein: CASSRDRGGMNTEAFF

V gene: TRBV7-6
D gene: TRBD1
J gene: TRBJ1-2
clone size: -
CDR3 DNA: TGTGCCAGCAGCTCCCGGGACAGGGAATCGGGAGGCTACACCTTC
CDR3 protein: CASSSRDRESGGYTF

V gene: TRBV13
D gene: -
J gene: TRBJ2-1
clone size: -
CDR3 DNA: TGTGCCAGCAGCCTGCCGGGGAGAGTTGGGAATGAGCAGTTCTTC
CDR3 protein: CASSLPGRVGNEQFF

V gene: TRBV6-5
D gene: -
J gene: TRBJ2-3
clone size: -
CDR3 DNA: TGTGCCAGCAGTAAGACCTGGGGGGCAGATACGCAGTATTTT
CDR3 protein: CASSKTWGADTQYF

V gene: TRBV4-2
D gene: -
J gene: TRBJ2-2
clone size: -
CDR3 DNA: TGTGCCAGCAGCCAAGATGAGGCCGGGGAGCTGTTTTTT
CDR3 protein: CASSQDEAGELFF

V gene: TRBV2
D gene: -
J gene: TRBJ1-4
clone size: -
CDR3 DNA: TGTGTCAGCGGAGGGGGACTTAATGAAAAACTGTTTTTT
CDR3 protein: CVSGGGLNEKLFF